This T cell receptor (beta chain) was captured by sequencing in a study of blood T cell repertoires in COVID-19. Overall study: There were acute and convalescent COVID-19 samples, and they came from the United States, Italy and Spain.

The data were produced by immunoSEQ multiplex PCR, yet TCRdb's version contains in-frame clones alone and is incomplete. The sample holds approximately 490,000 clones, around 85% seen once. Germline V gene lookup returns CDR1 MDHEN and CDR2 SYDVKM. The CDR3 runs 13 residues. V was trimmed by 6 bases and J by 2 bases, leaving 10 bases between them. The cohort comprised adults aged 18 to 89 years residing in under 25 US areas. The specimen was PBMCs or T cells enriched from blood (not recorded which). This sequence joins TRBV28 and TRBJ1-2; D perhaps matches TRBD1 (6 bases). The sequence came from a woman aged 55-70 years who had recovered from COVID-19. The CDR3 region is CASRPGQNYGYTF. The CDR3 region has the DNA TGTGCCAGCAGACCTGGACAGAACTATGGCTACACCTTC.